One and the same sample provided the 15 T cell receptor beta chains below, sequenced in a study of graft-versus-host responses after intestinal transplantation (dated by TCRdb to 2020 to 2022). The sample's time point label is to be understood as: cells obtained before transplantation from donor or recipient. Library preparation was by the immunoSEQ multiplex PCR assay. What TCRdb holds here is the immuneACCESS table cut down to in-frame rearrangements. Part of the clones is not present; checked against another copy, under half of the missing clones reflect an unresolved V gene, and the others are unexplained. Counted in this sample were about 120,000 clones; 90% to 95% of them appeared once. More than 0.95% of the sample is held by the ten biggest clonotypes. Their cognate antigens are unknown. This specimen consisted of unstimulated CD8+ T cells sorted from spleen or lymph node cells, obtained before transplant. The receptor set was obtained from a human donor who was the organ donor for an intestinal transplant.

This chain uses TRBV9 with TRBJ2-7; the D gene is possibly TRBD1 (6 bases). V was cut by 0 bases and J by 1 base, with 14 bases left in between. The length of the CDR3 is 16 residues. Germline values: CDR1 SGDLS, CDR2 YYNGEE. CDR3 DNA: TGTGCCAGCAGCGTAGCGGACAGTGAGGAATCCTACGAGCAGTACTTC. This translates into CASSVADSEESYEQYF.

CDR3 residues: CASSEYGPGGLTDTQYF. CDR3 DNA: TGTGCCAGCAGTGAATATGGTCCAGGGGGGCTCACAGATACGCAGTATTTT. V and J are TRBV2 and TRBJ2-3, with a possible D match to TRBD1 (7 bases). This CDR3 has 17 residues. Germline V lookup: CDR1 SNHLY, CDR2 FYNNEI. The V end was cut by 2 bases, the J end by 2 bases, with 17 bases between.

The rearrangement links TRBV4-1 to TRBJ2-1; 7 bases match TRBD1. Trimming at V came to 0 bases and at J to 0 bases, leaving 5 bases not matched to a gene. The length of the CDR3 is 17 residues. Germline values: CDR1 MGHRA, CDR2 YSYEKL. The CDR3 DNA reads TGCGCCAGCAGCCAAGAGGGGACAGCCCTCTCCTACAATGAGCAGTTCTTC. Translation: CASSQEGTALSYNEQFF.

The chain links TRBV9 to TRBJ2-3, with 7 nucleotides matching TRBD1. CDR3 length: 16 residues. CDR1 and CDR2 from the germline V gene are SGDLS and YYNGEE. The trim removed 0 bases at V and 6 bases at J, leaving 10 bases unmatched. DNA of the CDR3: TGTGCCAGCAGCGTAGTCGGGGACAGCTTGTTGGATACGCAGTATTTT. It encodes CASSVVGDSLLDTQYF.

This chain connects TRBV5-4 to TRBJ2-2, with D unclear. V was pared by 2 bases and J by 6 bases, with 8 bases between. Germline V gives CDR1 SGHNT, CDR2 YYREEE (reference sequence). There are 13 residues in the CDR3. CDR3 nucleotide sequence: TGTGCCAGCAGCTTTCCGGGTTCCGGGGAGCTGTTTTTT. It encodes CASSFPGSGELFF. Looking up the rest from reference TRBV5-4 and TRBJ2-2 gives the full variable domain: ETGVTQSPTHLIKTRGQQVTLRCSSQSGHNTVSWYQQALGQGPQFIFQYYREEENGRGNFPPRFSGLQFPNYSSELNVNALELDDSALYLCASSFPGSGELFFGEGSRLTVL.

The chain links TRBV7-2 to TRBJ1-5, with 9 nucleotides matching TRBD1. Trimming took 6 bases from V and 3 from J; bases not matched to a gene: 6. The CDR3 is 15 residues long. CDR1 is SGHTA and CDR2 is FQGNSA in the germline V gene. Here the CDR3 DNA reads TGTGCCAGCAGTCTCGGGACAGGGTTCAATCAGCCCCAGCATTTT. Translated: CASSLGTGFNQPQHF.

J is TRBJ2-1 and V is TRBV4-1, with a tentative D call TRBD2 (5 bases). CDR3 length equals 14 residues. Germline V lookup: CDR1 MGHRA, CDR2 YSYEKL. V lost 4 bases and J 7 bases, leaving 14 bases between the germline ends. The CDR3 region has the DNA TGCGCCAGCAGCCGCACTCAGACTACAAATGAGCAGTTCTTC. It is translated as CASSRTQTTNEQFF.

The table lists this clone with a count of one. V and J are TRBV19 and TRBJ2-3, with TRBD1 matching over 8 bases. CDR1 is LNHDA, CDR2 SQIVND, per germline (reference sequence). Germline trimming cut 6 bases from V and 0 bases from J; bases unmatched to any gene: 5. This CDR3 is 15 amino acids long. The CDR3 bases are TGTGCCAGTAGCGACAGGGGCGCTAGCACAGATACGCAGTATTTT. Translating gives CASSDRGASTDTQYF. Using reference TRBV19 and TRBJ2-3 for the parts outside the CDR3, the full variable domain is DGGITQSPKYLFRKEGQNVTLSCEQNLNHDAMYWYRQDPGQGLRLIYYSQIVNDFQKGDIAEGYSVSREKKESFPLTVTSAQKNPTAFYLCASSDRGASTDTQYFGPGTRLTVL.

The chain uses TRBV5-4 and TRBJ2-7; maybe TRBD1 (7 bases). V gave up 0 bases and J gave up 2 bases, with 12 bases separating them. Germline CDR1 is SGHNT and CDR2 is YYREEE (reference sequence). The CDR3 extends over 15 amino acids. CDR3 protein: CASSLAPGGTYEQYF. Here the CDR3 DNA reads TGTGCCAGCAGCTTGGCTCCAGGGGGGACCTACGAGCAGTACTTC.

This sequence joins TRBV5-6 and TRBJ2-3; 7 nucleotides line up with TRBD2. V gave up 6 bases and J gave up 4 bases; unmatched junction bases: 8. CDR3 size: 14 residues. CDR1 is SGHDT, CDR2 YYEEEE, per germline. The DNA for the CDR3 is TGTGCCAGCAAGTCGGTGCGGGAGTCAGATACGCAGTATTTT. Its protein is CASKSVRESDTQYF.

The chain has TRBV10-1 and TRBJ2-1; D is ambiguous. Germline V gene data show CDR1 as WNHNN and CDR2 as SYGVQD (reference sequence). The CDR3 is 10 residues long. The V end was cut by 5 bases, the J end by 7 bases, with 3 bases between. Here the CDR3 DNA reads TGCGCCAGCAGTTATAATGAGCAGTTCTTC. Translating gives CASSYNEQFF.

The V call is TRBV19, the J call TRBJ2-7; 10 bases are shared with TRBD2. This CDR3 is built from 13 residues. Germline CDR1 LNHDA, CDR2 SQIVND (reference sequence). With 5 bases clipped from V and 5 bases from J, the junction kept 3 bases outside the gene matches. The CDR3 bases are TGTGCCAGTAGTGCGCTAGCGGGAGACGAGCAGTACTTC. Translated, it gives CASSALAGDEQYF.

The V gene is TRBV27, the J gene TRBJ2-3; 9 bases fit TRBD2. This CDR3 is built from 15 residues. The ends lost 0 bases at V and 3 bases at J; junction bases unmatched: 1. Germline values: CDR1 MNHEY, CDR2 SMNVEV (reference sequence). The CDR3 bases are TGTGCCAGCAGTTTATCCCTAGCGGGAACAGATACGCAGTATTTT. It codes for CASSLSLAGTDTQYF.

This sequence joins TRBV7-8 and TRBJ2-1; TRBD1 matches 8 bases. Germline trimming cut 0 bases from V and 6 bases from J; bases unmatched to any gene: 4. CDR1 and CDR2 (germline): SGHVS, FQNEAQ. This CDR3 comprises 15 residues. CDR3: CASSLALDRVNEQFF. The CDR3 nucleotides are TGTGCCAGCAGCTTAGCCCTGGACAGGGTCAATGAGCAGTTCTTC. Filled out from reference TRBV7-8 and TRBJ2-1, the complete variable domain reads GAGVSQSPRYKVAKRGQDVALRCDPISGHVSLFWYQQALGQGPEFLTYFQNEAQLDKSGLPSDRFFAERPEGSVSTLKIQRTQQEDSAVYLCASSLALDRVNEQFFGPGTRLTVL.

The CDR3 loop reads CASSQGNTEAFF. CDR3 sequence (DNA): TGTGCCAGTAGCCAGGGGAACACTGAAGCTTTCTTT. The chain couples TRBV19 to TRBJ1-1; a weak D match, TRBD1 (5 bases). In germline, CDR1 is LNHDA, CDR2 SQIVND (reference sequence). There are 12 residues in the CDR3. The V gene lost 6 bases and the J gene lost 1 base, with 6 bases spanning the gap.